This T cell receptor beta chain was identified in a study of beta chain features in type 1 diabetes. Study as a whole: The samples had 107,917,701 sorted cells examined in all. Study findings and constraints: PCR might show a preference for shorter templates, equally across patients and controls. Compared with healthy donors, patients appeared to share more similar naive, central memory and regulatory TCRB repertoires. Type 1 diabetes patients had VDJ junctions that carried fewer insertions and more deletions. TCRB CDR3s were moderately but significantly shorter in Type 1 diabetes patients in all four CD4+ subsets.

Reverse transcribing all isolated RNA meant expressed TCRB transcripts were sequenced. Sequencing was performed with immunoSEQ multiplex PCR; in TCRdb, only in-frame clones are kept and a portion is missing. The sample yields hundreds of thousands of clones, about an eighth seen once. With regard to this clone: The antigen is not known.

This CDR3 has 15 residues. The V gene's germline CDR1 is SGHNT and CDR2 YYREEE (reference sequence). Trimming took off 0 bases at V and 1 base at J, with 11 bases between the two ends. V and J are TRBV5-4 and TRBJ2-7, with D maybe TRBD1 (5 bases). The clonotype originates from a man between 18 and 35 years old with type 1 diabetes. Sequenced sample: naive CD4+ T cells from blood. CDR3 sequence reads: CASSLDQGASYEQYF. CDR3 DNA sequence: TGTGCCAGCAGCTTGGATCAGGGTGCGTCCTACGAGCAGTACTTC.